These 6 T cell receptor beta chains originate from one sample sequenced in a study of OX40 agonist ivuxolimab in advanced cancers. The table came from immunoSEQ multiplex PCR; TCRdb's copy has only in-frame clones and leaves some out. This sample has approximately 130,000 clones; about nine tenths occur once, and the top ten carry 0.95% to 1.4%. Sequences were derived from CD4+ or CD8+ T cells sorted from blood, sampled in a trial of the OX40 agonist ivuxolimab. The source is an adult with an advanced solid tumor such as melanoma, head and neck, liver or kidney cancer.

The CDR3 is CASSPTGYNEQFF. CDR3 DNA sequence: TGTGCCAGCAGCCCCACAGGCTACAATGAGCAGTTCTTC. V is TRBV11-2 and J is TRBJ2-1, with a possible D match to TRBD1 (5 bases). The CDR3 has 13 residues. The germline V gene has CDR1 SGHAT and CDR2 FQNNGV. V was pared by 5 bases and J by 3 bases, with 8 bases between.

J is TRBJ2-1 and V is TRBV28, with 7 bases lining up with TRBD2. Germline CDR1 and CDR2: MDHEN and SYDVKM. CDR3 length equals 15 residues. After removal of 4 bases from V and 0 bases from J, the junction contained 3 bases not matched to a gene. The CDR3 protein is CASSSGGSSYNEQFF. The CDR3 nucleotides read TGTGCCAGCAGTTCAGGCGGGAGCTCCTACAATGAGCAGTTCTTC.

The chain combines TRBV27 with TRBJ1-2; 7 positions match TRBD1. Germline values: CDR1 MNHEY, CDR2 SMNVEV (reference sequence). J gave up 4 bases and V 5 bases, and 4 bases lay outside the gene matches. The CDR3 totals 13 residues. The CDR3 coding sequence is TGTGCCAGCAGTCCACAGGGGACCTATGGCTACACCTTC. Its translation: CASSPQGTYGYTF.

This chain uses TRBV6-5 with TRBJ1-4, with TRBD1 matching over 9 bases. The CDR3 spans 16 residues. Germline V CDR1 and CDR2: MNHEY, SVGAGI. The junction had 7 bases not matched to a gene; V was cut back by 0 bases and J by 8 bases. The CDR3: CASSYSSGQGNEKLFF. DNA of the CDR3: TGTGCCAGCAGTTACTCCTCGGGACAGGGAAACGAAAAACTGTTTTTT.

The V gene is TRBV9, the J gene TRBJ1-2; D gene uncertain. The germline V and J ends were trimmed by 4 bases and 2 bases, with 12 bases remaining between them. The V gene's germline CDR1 is SGDLS and CDR2 YYNGEE. CDR3 size: 14 residues. CDR3 region: CASSSDMKNYGYTF. The CDR3 DNA sequence: TGTGCCAGCAGCTCTGACATGAAAAACTATGGCTACACCTTC.

V usage is TRBV28 and J usage is TRBJ1-6, with D maybe TRBD1 (5 bases). The CDR3 is 17 amino acids. V was clipped by 8 bases and J by 4 bases, with 21 bases between them. Per the germline V gene, CDR1 is MDHEN and CDR2 is SYDVKM. The CDR3 reads CASRTRFGGDYNSPLHF. DNA of the CDR3: TGTGCCAGCCGCACAAGATTCGGGGGGGATTATAATTCACCCCTCCACTTT.